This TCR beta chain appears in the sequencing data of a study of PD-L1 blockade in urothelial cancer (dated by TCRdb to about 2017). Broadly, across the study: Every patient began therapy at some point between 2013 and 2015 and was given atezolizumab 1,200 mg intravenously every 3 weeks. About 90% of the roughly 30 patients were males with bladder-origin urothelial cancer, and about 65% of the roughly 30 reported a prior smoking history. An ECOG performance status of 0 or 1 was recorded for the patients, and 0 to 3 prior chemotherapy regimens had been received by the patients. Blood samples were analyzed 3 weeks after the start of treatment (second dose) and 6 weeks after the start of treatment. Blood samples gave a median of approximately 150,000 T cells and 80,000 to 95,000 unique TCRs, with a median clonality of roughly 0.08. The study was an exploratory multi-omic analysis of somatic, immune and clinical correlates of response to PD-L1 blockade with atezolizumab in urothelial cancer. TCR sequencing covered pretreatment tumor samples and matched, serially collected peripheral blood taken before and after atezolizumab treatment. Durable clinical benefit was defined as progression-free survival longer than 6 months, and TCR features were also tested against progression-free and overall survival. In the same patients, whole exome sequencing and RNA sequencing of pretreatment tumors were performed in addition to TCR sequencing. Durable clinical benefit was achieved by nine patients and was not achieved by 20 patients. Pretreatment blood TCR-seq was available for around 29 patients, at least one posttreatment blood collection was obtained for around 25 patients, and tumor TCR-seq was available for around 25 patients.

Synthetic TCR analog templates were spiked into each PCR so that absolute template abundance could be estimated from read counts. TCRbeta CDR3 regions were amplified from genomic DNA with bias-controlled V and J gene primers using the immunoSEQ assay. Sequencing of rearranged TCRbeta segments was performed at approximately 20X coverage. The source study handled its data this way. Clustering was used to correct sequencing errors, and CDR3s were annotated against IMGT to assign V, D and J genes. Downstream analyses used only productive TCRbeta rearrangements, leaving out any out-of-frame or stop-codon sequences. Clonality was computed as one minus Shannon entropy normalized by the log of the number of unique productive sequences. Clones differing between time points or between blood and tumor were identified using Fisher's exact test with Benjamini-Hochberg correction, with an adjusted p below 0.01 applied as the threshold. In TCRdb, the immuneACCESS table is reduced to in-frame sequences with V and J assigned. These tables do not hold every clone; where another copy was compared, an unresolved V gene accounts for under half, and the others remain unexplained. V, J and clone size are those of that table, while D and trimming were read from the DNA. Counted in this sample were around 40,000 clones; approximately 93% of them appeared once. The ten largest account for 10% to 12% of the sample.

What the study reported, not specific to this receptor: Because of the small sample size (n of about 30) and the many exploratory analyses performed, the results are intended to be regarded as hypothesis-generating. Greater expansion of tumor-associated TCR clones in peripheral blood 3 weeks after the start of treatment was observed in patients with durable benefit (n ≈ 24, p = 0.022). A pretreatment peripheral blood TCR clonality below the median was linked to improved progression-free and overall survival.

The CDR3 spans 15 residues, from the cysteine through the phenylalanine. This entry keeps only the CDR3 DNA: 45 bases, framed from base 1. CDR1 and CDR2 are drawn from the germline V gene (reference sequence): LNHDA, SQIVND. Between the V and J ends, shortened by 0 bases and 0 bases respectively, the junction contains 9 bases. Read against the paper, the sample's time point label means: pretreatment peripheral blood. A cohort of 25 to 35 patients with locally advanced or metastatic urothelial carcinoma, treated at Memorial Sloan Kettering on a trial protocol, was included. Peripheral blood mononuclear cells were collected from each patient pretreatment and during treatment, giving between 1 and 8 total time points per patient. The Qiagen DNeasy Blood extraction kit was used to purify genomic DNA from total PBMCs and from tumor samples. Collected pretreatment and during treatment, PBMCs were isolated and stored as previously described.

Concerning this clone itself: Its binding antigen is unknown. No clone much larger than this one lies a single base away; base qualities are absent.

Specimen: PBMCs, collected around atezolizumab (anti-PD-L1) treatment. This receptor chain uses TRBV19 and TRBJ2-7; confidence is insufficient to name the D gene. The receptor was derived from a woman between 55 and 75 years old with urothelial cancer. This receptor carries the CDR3 CASSIDLVSSYEQYF. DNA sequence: TGTGCCAGTAGTATAGATCTTGTCTCCTCCTACGAGCAGTACTTC.